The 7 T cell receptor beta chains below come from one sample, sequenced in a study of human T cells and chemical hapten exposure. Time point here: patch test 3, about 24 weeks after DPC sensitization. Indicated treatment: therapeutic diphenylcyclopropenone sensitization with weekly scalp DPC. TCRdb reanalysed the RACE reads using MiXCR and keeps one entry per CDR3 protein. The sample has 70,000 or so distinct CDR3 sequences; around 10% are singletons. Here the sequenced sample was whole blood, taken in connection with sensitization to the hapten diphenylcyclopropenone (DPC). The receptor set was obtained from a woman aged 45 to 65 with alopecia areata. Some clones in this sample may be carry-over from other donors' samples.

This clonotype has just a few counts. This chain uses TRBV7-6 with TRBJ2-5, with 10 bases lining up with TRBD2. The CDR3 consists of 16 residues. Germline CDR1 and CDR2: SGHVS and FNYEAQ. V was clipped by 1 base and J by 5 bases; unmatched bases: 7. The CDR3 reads CASSLGASGSRETQYF. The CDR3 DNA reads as TGTGCCAGCAGCTTAGGGGCTAGCGGGAGCCGGGAGACCCAGTACTTC.

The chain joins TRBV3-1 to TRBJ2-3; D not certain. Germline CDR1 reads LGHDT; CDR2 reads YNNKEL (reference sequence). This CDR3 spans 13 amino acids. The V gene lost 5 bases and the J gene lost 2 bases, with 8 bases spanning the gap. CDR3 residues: CASSTLDTDTQYF. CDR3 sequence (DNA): TGTGCCAGCAGCACCCTGGACACAGATACGCAGTATTTT.

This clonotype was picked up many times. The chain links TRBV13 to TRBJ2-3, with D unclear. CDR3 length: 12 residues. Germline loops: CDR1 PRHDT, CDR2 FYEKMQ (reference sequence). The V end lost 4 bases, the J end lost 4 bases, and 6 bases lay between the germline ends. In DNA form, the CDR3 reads TGTGCCAGCAGCTCCTTCGCAGATACGCAGTATTTT. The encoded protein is CASSSFADTQYF.

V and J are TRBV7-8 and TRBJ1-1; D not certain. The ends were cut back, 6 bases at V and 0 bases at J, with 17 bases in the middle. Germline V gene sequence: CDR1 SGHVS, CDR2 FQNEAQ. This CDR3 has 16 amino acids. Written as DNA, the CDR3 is TGTGCCAGCAGTCCATATACTGCAGGTCTGAACACTGAAGCTTTCTTT. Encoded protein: CASSPYTAGLNTEAFF.

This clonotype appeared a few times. In nucleotides, the CDR3 is TGTGCCAGCAGCTTCACCGGGACAGACACGAATACGCAGTATTTT. This translates into CASSFTGTDTNTQYF. The chain employs TRBV7-2 and TRBJ2-3; 7 bases map to TRBD1. V gave up 3 bases and J gave up 7 bases; unmatched junction bases: 10. This CDR3 spans 15 amino acids. Per the germline V gene, CDR1 is SGHTA and CDR2 is FQGNSA.

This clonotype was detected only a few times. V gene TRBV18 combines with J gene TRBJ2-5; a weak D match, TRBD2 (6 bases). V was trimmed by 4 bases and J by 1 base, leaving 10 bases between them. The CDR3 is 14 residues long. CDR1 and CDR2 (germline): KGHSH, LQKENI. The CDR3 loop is CASSLGTRQETQYF. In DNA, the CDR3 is TGTGCCAGCTCACTCGGGACTCGCCAAGAGACCCAGTACTTC.

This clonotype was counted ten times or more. Written as DNA, the CDR3 is TGCAGCGTTGACCCTAGACAGGGGACAGATACGCAGTATTTT. Amino acids: CSVDPRQGTDTQYF. V usage is TRBV29-1 and J usage is TRBJ2-3; TRBD1 aligns across 8 bases. Germline V lookup: CDR1 SQVTM, CDR2 ANQGSEA. The CDR3 contains 14 residues. Losses at the gene ends were 3 bases for V and 3 bases for J; bases not matched to a gene: 5.